This is a list of T cell receptor beta chains from one sample in a study of blood T cell repertoires in COVID-19. TCRdb keeps only in-frame clones here, not all; method: immunoSEQ multiplex PCR. The sample records under 200,000 clones, about four fifths being singletons. The sample comprised peripheral blood. The receptors originated from a woman aged 60 to 75 with COVID-19, enrolled during active disease. The CDR3 runs from the conserved cysteine through the conserved F or W. The order of the fields is D gene, V gene, clone size, J gene, CDR3 protein, CDR3 DNA. A D gene is named only where the DNA matches it firmly. Clone size appears in some rows only: once, few, many, or a class for an expanded clone.

D gene: NA
V gene: TRBV7-2
clone size: NA
J gene: TRBJ1-6
CDR3 protein: CASSWTGGPNSPLHF
CDR3 DNA: TGTGCCAGCAGCTGGACGGGGGGACCTAATTCACCCCTCCACTTT

D gene: TRBD1
V gene: TRBV4-2
clone size: NA
J gene: TRBJ1-2
CDR3 protein: CASSQDGTGGAGYGYTF
CDR3 DNA: TGTGCCAGCAGCCAGGACGGGACAGGGGGCGCGGGCTATGGCTACACCTTC

D gene: TRBD1
V gene: TRBV6-2/TRBV6-3
clone size: NA
J gene: TRBJ2-7
CDR3 protein: CASSQTGDEQYF
CDR3 DNA: TGTGCCAGCAGTCAGACAGGGGACGAGCAGTACTTC

D gene: NA
V gene: TRBV5-1
clone size: NA
J gene: TRBJ2-2
CDR3 protein: CASSLSDTGELFF
CDR3 DNA: TGCGCCAGCAGCTTGTCGGACACCGGGGAGCTGTTTTTT

D gene: NA
V gene: TRBV7-2
clone size: few
J gene: TRBJ1-1
CDR3 protein: CASSPEKLLRGGTEAFF
CDR3 DNA: TGTGCCAGCAGCCCCGAGAAACTACTCAGAGGGGGCACTGAAGCTTTCTTT

D gene: NA
V gene: TRBV19
clone size: NA
J gene: TRBJ2-3
CDR3 protein: CASSPLLRRAGTDTQYF
CDR3 DNA: TGTGCCAGTTCGCCCCTATTAAGAAGGGCGGGGACAGATACGCAGTATTTT

D gene: TRBD2
V gene: TRBV7-9
clone size: few
J gene: TRBJ2-1
CDR3 protein: CASSPPGGSIYNEQFF
CDR3 DNA: TGTGCCAGCAGCCCCCCCGGCGGGAGTATTTACAATGAGCAGTTCTTC

D gene: TRBD2
V gene: TRBV29-1
clone size: NA
J gene: TRBJ2-7
CDR3 protein: CSVGSQGGSYEQYF
CDR3 DNA: TGCAGCGTTGGGTCCCAGGGAGGGTCCTACGAGCAGTACTTC

D gene: TRBD2
V gene: TRBV24-1
clone size: NA
J gene: TRBJ2-1
CDR3 protein: CATSGGLAGSYEQFF
CDR3 DNA: TGTGCCACCAGTGGCGGACTAGCGGGGAGCTATGAGCAGTTCTTC

D gene: NA
V gene: TRBV7-9
clone size: NA
J gene: TRBJ1-5
CDR3 protein: CASSLGGRARGQPQHF
CDR3 DNA: TGTGCCAGCAGCTTAGGGGGCAGGGCTCGTGGCCAGCCCCAGCATTTT

D gene: NA
V gene: TRBV6-6
clone size: NA
J gene: TRBJ2-5
CDR3 protein: CASNSVGLQETQYF
CDR3 DNA: TGTGCCAGCAATTCGGTGGGGCTACAAGAGACCCAGTACTTC

D gene: TRBD1
V gene: TRBV6-5
clone size: NA
J gene: TRBJ1-4
CDR3 protein: CASSSPTGTGNEKLFF
CDR3 DNA: TGTGCCAGCAGTTCCCCCACCGGGACAGGGAATGAAAAACTGTTTTTT

D gene: TRBD1
V gene: TRBV7-9
clone size: many
J gene: TRBJ2-1
CDR3 protein: CASSLRMGQGRYNEQFF
CDR3 DNA: TGTGCCAGCAGCCTCCGAATGGGACAGGGCCGCTACAATGAGCAGTTCTTC

D gene: TRBD2
V gene: TRBV5-1
clone size: NA
J gene: TRBJ2-3
CDR3 protein: CASSLTSGSTDTQYF
CDR3 DNA: TGCGCCAGCAGCCTCACTAGCGGGAGCACAGATACGCAGTATTTT

D gene: NA
V gene: TRBV9
clone size: few
J gene: TRBJ2-7
CDR3 protein: CASSVVGSSYEQYF
CDR3 DNA: TGTGCCAGCAGCGTAGTCGGGAGCTCCTACGAGCAGTACTTC

D gene: NA
V gene: TRBV7-7
clone size: NA
J gene: TRBJ2-3
CDR3 protein: CASSLTDRSTDTQYF
CDR3 DNA: TGTGCTAGCAGCTTGACGGACAGAAGCACAGATACGCAGTATTTT

D gene: NA
V gene: TRBV2
clone size: NA
J gene: TRBJ2-6
CDR3 protein: CASSVQGLSGANVLTF
CDR3 DNA: TGTGCCAGCAGTGTACAGGGTCTCTCTGGGGCCAACGTCCTGACTTTC

D gene: TRBD1
V gene: TRBV19
clone size: few
J gene: TRBJ2-3
CDR3 protein: CASSMGQSTDTQYF
CDR3 DNA: TGTGCCAGTAGTATGGGACAGTCAACAGATACGCAGTATTTT

D gene: NA
V gene: TRBV6-1
clone size: NA
J gene: TRBJ2-4
CDR3 protein: CASSEWGLAKNIQYF
CDR3 DNA: TGTGCCAGCAGTGAATGGGGACTAGCCAAAAACATTCAGTACTTC

D gene: NA
V gene: TRBV23-1
clone size: once
J gene: TRBJ2-2
CDR3 protein: CASSQRDTTNTGELFF
CDR3 DNA: TGCGCCAGCAGTCAAAGGGACACCACGAACACCGGGGAGCTGTTTTTT

D gene: NA
V gene: TRBV24-1
clone size: NA
J gene: TRBJ1-2
CDR3 protein: CATSDFGGLGGYTF
CDR3 DNA: TGTGCCACCAGTGATTTCGGGGGGCTAGGAGGCTACACCTTC

D gene: NA
V gene: TRBV27
clone size: once
J gene: TRBJ1-2
CDR3 protein: CASSTVGQSLYGYTF
CDR3 DNA: TGTGCCAGCAGTACCGTTGGGCAGTCCCTTTATGGCTACACCTTC

D gene: TRBD1
V gene: TRBV18
clone size: NA
J gene: TRBJ2-7
CDR3 protein: CASSPEAGGHYEQYF
CDR3 DNA: TGTGCCAGCTCACCAGAGGCAGGGGGCCACTACGAGCAGTACTTC

D gene: NA
V gene: TRBV5-6
clone size: NA
J gene: TRBJ1-3
CDR3 protein: CASSLGPSGNTIYF
CDR3 DNA: TGTGCCAGCAGCTTGGGGCCTTCTGGAAACACCATATATTTT

D gene: TRBD2
V gene: TRBV19
clone size: NA
J gene: TRBJ2-3
CDR3 protein: CASSIGSGTTRQDTQYF
CDR3 DNA: TGTGCCAGTAGTATAGGCAGCGGGACGACCAGGCAAGATACGCAGTATTTT

D gene: NA
V gene: TRBV27
clone size: NA
J gene: TRBJ1-1
CDR3 protein: CASSRSRDTEAFF
CDR3 DNA: TGTGCCAGCAGTAGGTCGAGGGACACTGAAGCTTTCTTT

D gene: NA
V gene: TRBV10-2
clone size: NA
J gene: TRBJ2-2
CDR3 protein: CASRGGPVTGELFF
CDR3 DNA: TGCGCCAGCAGGGGGGGGCCGGTCACCGGGGAGCTGTTTTTT

D gene: NA
V gene: TRBV2
clone size: NA
J gene: TRBJ1-5
CDR3 protein: CASSERGLGNQPQHF
CDR3 DNA: TGTGCCAGCAGTGAGAGAGGGTTGGGCAATCAGCCCCAGCATTTT

D gene: NA
V gene: TRBV6-1
clone size: once
J gene: TRBJ1-1
CDR3 protein: CASSEGRWGRWGNTEAFF
CDR3 DNA: TGTGCCAGCAGTGAAGGTAGGTGGGGCAGGTGGGGGAACACTGAAGCTTTCTTT

D gene: NA
V gene: TRBV19
clone size: NA
J gene: TRBJ2-3
CDR3 protein: CASSIDRGFTDTQYF
CDR3 DNA: TGTGCCAGTAGTATAGACAGAGGGTTCACAGATACGCAGTATTTT